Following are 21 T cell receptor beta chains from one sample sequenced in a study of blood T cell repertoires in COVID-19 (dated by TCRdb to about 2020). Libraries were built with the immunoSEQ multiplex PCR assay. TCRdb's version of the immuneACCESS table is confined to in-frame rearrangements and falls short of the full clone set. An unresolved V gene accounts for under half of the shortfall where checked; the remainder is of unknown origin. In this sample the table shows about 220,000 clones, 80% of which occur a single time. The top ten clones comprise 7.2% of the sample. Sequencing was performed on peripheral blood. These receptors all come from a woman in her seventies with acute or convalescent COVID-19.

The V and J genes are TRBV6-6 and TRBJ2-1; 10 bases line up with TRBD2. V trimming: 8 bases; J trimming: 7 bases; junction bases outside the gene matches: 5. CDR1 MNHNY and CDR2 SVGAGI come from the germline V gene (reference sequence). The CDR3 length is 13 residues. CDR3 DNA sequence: TGTGCCAGCGTATTAGCGGGGGGAAATGAGCAGTTCTTC. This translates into CASVLAGGNEQFF.

This chain's CDR3 is CASSFANDFRGSYTF. CDR3 nucleotides: TGCGCCAGCAGCTTCGCAAACGACTTCAGGGGAAGCTACACCTTC. The chain recombines TRBV5-1 with TRBJ1-2; D is perhaps TRBD1 (6 bases). This CDR3 comprises 15 residues. V was pared by 2 bases and J by 9 bases, with 20 bases between. Germline-derived CDR1 and CDR2 are SGHRS and YFSETQ. The complete variable domain, with remaining parts taken from reference TRBV5-1 and TRBJ1-2, reads KAGVTQTPRYLIKTRGQQVTLSCSPISGHRSVSWYQQTPGQGLQFLFEYFSETQRNKGNFPGRFSGRQFSNSRSEMNVSTLELGDSALYLCASSFANDFRGSYTFGSGTRLTVV.

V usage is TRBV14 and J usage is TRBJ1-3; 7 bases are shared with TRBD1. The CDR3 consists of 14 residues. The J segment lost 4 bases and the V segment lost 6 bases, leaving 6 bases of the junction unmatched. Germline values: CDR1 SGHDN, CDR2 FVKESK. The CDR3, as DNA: TGTGCCAGCAGTGTAACAGGGGCCGGAAACACCATATATTTT. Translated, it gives CASSVTGAGNTIYF.

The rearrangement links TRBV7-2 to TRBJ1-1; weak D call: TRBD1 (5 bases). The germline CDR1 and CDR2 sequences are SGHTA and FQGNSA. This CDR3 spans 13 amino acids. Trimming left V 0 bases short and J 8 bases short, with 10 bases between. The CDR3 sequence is CASSLAQESEAFF. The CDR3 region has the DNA TGTGCCAGCAGCTTAGCACAGGAGTCAGAAGCTTTCTTT.

CDR3 DNA: TGTGCCACCAGTGTGTCGGGGGGGGACATTCAGTACTTC. It yields the protein CATSVSGGDIQYF. This chain connects TRBV24-1 to TRBJ2-4; 8 nucleotides line up with TRBD2. V dropped 5 bases and J dropped 8; count of bases not matched to a gene: 4. Germline loops: CDR1 KGHDR, CDR2 SFDVKD. This CDR3 spans 13 amino acids.

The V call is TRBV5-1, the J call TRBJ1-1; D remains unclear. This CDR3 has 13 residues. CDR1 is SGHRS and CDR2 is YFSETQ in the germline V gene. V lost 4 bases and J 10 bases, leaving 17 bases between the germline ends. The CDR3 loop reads CASSATSFVVAFF. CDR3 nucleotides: TGCGCCAGCAGCGCTACCTCTTTTGTAGTAGCTTTCTTT.

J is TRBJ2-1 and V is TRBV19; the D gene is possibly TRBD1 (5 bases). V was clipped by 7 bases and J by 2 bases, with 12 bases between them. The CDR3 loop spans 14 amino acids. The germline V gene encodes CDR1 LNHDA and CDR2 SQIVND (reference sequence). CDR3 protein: CASKVGRPYNEQFF. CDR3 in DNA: TGTGCCAGTAAGGTGGGGCGTCCCTACAATGAGCAGTTCTTC.

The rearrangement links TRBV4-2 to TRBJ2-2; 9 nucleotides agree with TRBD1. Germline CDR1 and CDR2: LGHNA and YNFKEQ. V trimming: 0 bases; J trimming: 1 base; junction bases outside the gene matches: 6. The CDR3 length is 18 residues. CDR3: CASSQDQQGARNTGELFF. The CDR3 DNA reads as TGTGCCAGCAGCCAAGATCAACAGGGGGCGCGGAACACCGGGGAGCTGTTTTTT.

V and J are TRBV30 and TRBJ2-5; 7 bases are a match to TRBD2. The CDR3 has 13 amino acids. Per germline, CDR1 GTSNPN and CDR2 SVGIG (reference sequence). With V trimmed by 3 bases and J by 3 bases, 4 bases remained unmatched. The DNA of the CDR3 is TGTGCCTGGAGCCGGGGGGTTAAAGAGACCCAGTACTTC. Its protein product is CAWSRGVKETQYF.

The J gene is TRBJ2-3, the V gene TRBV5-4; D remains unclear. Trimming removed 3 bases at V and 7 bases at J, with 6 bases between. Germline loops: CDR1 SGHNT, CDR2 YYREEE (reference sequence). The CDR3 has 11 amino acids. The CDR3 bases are TGTGCCAGCAGCTCAGGTTATACGCAGTATTTT. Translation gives CASSSGYTQYF.

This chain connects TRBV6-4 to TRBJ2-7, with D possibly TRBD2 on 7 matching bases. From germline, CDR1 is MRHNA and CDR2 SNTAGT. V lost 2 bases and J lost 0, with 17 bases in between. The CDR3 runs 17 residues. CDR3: CASSDQGAGAASYEQYV. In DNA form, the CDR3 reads TGTGCCAGCAGTGACCAGGGTGCGGGGGCGGCCTCCTACGAGCAGTACGTC.

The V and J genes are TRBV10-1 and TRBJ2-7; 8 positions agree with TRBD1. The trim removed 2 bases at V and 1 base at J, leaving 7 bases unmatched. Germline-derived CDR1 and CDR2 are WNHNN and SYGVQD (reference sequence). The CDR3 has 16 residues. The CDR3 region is CASSETGDRWSYEQYF. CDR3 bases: TGCGCCAGCAGTGAGACCGGGGACAGGTGGTCCTACGAGCAGTACTTC.

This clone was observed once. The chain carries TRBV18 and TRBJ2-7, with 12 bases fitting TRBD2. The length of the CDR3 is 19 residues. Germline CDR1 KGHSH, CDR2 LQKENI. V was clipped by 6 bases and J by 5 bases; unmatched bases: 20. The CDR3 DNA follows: TGTGCCAGCTCTTCCCTGGCTAGCGGGGGGGCCAGTGCAGTGAACGAGCAGTACTTC. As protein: CASSSLASGGASAVNEQYF.

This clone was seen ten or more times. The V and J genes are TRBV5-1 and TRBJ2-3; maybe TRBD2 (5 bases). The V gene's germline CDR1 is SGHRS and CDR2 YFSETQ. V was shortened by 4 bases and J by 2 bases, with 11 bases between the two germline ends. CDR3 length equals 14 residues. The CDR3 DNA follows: TGCGCCAGCAGCCGGACTGCCACCACAGATACGCAGTATTTT. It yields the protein CASSRTATTDTQYF.

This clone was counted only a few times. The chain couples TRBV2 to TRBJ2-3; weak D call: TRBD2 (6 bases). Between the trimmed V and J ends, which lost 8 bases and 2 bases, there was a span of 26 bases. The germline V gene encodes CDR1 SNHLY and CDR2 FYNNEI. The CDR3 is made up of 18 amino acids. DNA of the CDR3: TGTGCCAGCCTATACAATCCCGGGACTTCCGTTTTCACAGATACGCAGTATTTT. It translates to CASLYNPGTSVFTDTQYF.

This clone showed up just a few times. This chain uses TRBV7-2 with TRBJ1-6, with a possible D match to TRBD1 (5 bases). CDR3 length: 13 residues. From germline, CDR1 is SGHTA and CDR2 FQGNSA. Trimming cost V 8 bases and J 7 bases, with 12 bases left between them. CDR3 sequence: CASGTGRNSPLHF. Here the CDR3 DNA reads TGTGCCAGCGGTACAGGTCGGAATTCACCCCTCCACTTT. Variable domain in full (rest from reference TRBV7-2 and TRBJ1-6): GAGVSQSPSNKVTEKGKDVELRCDPISGHTALYWYRQSLGQGLEFLIYFQGNSAPDKSGLPSDRFSAERTGGSVSTLTIQRTQQEDSAVYLCASGTGRNSPLHFGNGTRLTVT.

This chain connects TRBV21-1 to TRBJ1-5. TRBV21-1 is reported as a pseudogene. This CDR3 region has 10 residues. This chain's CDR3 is CASRSQPQHF. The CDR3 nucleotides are TGTGCCAGCAGGAGTCAGCCCCAGCATTTT.

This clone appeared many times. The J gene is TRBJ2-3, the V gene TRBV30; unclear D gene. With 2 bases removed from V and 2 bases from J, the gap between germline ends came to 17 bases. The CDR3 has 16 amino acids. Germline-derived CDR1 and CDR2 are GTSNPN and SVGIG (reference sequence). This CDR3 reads CAWSIARSVHTDTQYF. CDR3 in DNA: TGTGCCTGGAGTATCGCCCGCTCCGTACACACAGATACGCAGTATTTT.

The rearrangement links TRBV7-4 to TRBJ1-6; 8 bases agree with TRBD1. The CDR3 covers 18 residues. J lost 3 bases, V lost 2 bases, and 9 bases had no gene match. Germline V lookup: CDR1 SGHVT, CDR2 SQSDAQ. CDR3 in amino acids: CASSLNRGRGLYNSPLHF. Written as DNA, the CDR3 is TGTGCCAGCAGCTTAAACAGGGGCAGGGGGCTCTATAATTCACCCCTCCACTTT.

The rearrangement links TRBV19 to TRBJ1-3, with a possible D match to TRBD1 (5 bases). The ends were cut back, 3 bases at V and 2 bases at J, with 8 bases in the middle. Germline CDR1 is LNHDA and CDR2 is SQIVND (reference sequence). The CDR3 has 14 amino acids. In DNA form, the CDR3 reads TGTGCCAGTAGTATCGGGGGTACTGGAAACACCATATATTTT. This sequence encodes CASSIGGTGNTIYF. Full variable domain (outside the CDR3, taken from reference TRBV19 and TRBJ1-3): DGGITQSPKYLFRKEGQNVTLSCEQNLNHDAMYWYRQDPGQGLRLIYYSQIVNDFQKGDIAEGYSVSREKKESFPLTVTSAQKNPTAFYLCASSIGGTGNTIYFGEGSWLTVV.

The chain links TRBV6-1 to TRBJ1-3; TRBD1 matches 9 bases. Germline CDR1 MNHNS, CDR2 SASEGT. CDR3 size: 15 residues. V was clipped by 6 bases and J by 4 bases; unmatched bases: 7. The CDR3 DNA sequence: TGTGCCAGCAGAGAACAGGGGGCGGTCGGAAACACCATATATTTT. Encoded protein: CASREQGAVGNTIYF.